This T cell receptor beta chain was recovered during a study of blood T cell repertoires in COVID-19. Overall study: Donors in the United States, Italy and Spain gave samples during acute or convalescent COVID-19. From T cells, B-cell-depleted T cells, or PBMCs came the material, which was cDNA or gDNA.

Resolution of symptoms, clearance, or two negative PCRs was present in recovered Cohort 3 donors. Trimming removed 1 base from V and 0 bases from J, with 9 bases in between. This CDR3 has 14 residues. Looked up from germline, CDR1 is SQVTM and CDR2 is ANQGSEA. Produced via immunoSEQ multiplex PCR; TCRdb's table is partial and in-frame only. The sample consists of a few hundred thousand clones, 87% of them appearing once. The clonotype was recovered from a woman aged 18-29 years who had recovered from COVID-19. The material sequenced was PBMCs or T cells enriched from blood (not recorded which). The chain links TRBV29-1 to TRBJ1-2; possible D gene TRBD1, 6 bases. The CDR3 DNA follows: TGCAGCGTTGAAGGGACAGCCACTAACTATGGCTACACCTTC. It yields the protein CSVEGTATNYGYTF.